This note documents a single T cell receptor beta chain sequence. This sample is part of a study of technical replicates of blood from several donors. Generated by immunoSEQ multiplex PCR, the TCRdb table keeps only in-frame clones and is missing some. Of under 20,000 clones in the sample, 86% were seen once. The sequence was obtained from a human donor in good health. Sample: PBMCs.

CDR3 coding DNA: TGTGCCAGCAGCGTCCCGACTAGCGACACCTACAATGAGCAGTTCTTC. Translated: CASSVPTSDTYNEQFF. The chain has TRBV9 and TRBJ2-1; 8 bases agree with TRBD2. The J segment lost 2 bases and the V segment lost 2 bases, leaving 6 bases of the junction unmatched. The CDR3 is made up of 16 amino acids. Looked up from germline, CDR1 is SGDLS and CDR2 is YYNGEE.